This T cell receptor beta chain is drawn from a study of T-cell reconstitution after alpha-beta-depleted transplantation in children. A library of TCRbeta sequences, prepared with unique molecular identifiers, was generated. TCRdb re-called the PCR reads through MiXCR, storing one row per CDR3 protein. The table shows some 200,000 distinct CDR3 sequences, with 9.7% occurring only once. The V and J ends lost 5 bases and 8 bases respectively, with 16 bases between them. The germline gives CDR1 SEHNR, CDR2 FQNEAQ (reference sequence). The CDR3 is made up of 14 amino acids. This clonotype appeared many times.

The clonotype was recovered from a human donor who donated a stem cell graft to a child with SCID. This chain links TRBV7-9 with TRBJ2-1; D tentatively fits TRBD1 or TRBD2 (5 bases each). The input for sequencing was PBMCs from the stem cell graft donor, taken from the stem cell graft. CDR3 nucleotides: TGTGCCAGCAGCACGGGACCGTCCTTAGATGAGCAGTTCTTC. Protein sequence: CASSTGPSLDEQFF.